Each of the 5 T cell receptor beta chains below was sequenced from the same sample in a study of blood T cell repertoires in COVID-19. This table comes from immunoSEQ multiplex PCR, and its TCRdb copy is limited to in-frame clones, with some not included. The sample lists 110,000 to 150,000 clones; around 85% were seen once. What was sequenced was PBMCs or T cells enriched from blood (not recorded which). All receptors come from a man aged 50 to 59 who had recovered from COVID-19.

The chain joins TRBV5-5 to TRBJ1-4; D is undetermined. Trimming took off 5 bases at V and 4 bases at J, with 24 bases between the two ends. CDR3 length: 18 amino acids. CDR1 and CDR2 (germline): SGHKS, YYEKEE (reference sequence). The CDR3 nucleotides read TGTGCCAGCAGATCACCGTCCGGGTCCTTAGCGGGTAATGAAAAACTGTTTTTT. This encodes CASRSPSGSLAGNEKLFF. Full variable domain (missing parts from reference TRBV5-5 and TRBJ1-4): DAGVTQSPTHLIKTRGQQVTLRCSPISGHKSVSWYQQVLGQGPQFIFQYYEKEERGRGNFPDRFSARQFPNYSSELNVNALLLGDSALYLCASRSPSGSLAGNEKLFFGSGTQLSVL.

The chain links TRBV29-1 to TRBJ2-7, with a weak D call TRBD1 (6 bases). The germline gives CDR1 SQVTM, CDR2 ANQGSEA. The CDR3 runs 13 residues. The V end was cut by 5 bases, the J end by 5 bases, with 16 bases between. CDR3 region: CSVWVGGVNEQYF. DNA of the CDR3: TGCAGCGTTTGGGTAGGGGGAGTGAACGAGCAGTACTTC.

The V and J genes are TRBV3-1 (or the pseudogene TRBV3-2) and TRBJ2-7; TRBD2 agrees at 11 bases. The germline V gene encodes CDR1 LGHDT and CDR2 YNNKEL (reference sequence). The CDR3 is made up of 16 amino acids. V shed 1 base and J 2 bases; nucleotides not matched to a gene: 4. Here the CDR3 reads CASSQALAGAPYEQYF. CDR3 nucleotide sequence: TGTGCCAGCAGCCAAGCACTAGCGGGGGCCCCCTACGAGCAGTACTTC.

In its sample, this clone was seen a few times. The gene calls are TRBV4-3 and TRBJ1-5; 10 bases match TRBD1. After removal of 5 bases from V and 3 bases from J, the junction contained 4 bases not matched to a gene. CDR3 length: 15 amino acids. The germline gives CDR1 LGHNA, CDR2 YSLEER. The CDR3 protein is CASSNGQGDNQPQHF. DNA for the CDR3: TGCGCCAGCAGCAACGGACAGGGGGACAATCAGCCCCAGCATTTT.

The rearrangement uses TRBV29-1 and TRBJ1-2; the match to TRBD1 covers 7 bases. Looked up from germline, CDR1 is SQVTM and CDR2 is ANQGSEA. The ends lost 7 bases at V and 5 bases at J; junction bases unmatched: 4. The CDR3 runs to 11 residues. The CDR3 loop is CSAAGGYGYTF. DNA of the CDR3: TGCAGCGCAGCAGGGGGTTATGGCTACACCTTC.